This T cell receptor (beta chain) was sequenced for a study of T cell repertoires in cytomegalovirus infection. About the research overall: CMV infection and matching HLA type were both indicated by public TCR beta signatures. Findings and caveats of the study: CMV-specific TCR beta clonotypes restricted by HLA-C were the ones dominating the ex vivo response.

TCRdb analysed the reads with MiXCR anew, one entry per CDR3 protein. The data show 550,000 to 700,000 distinct CDR3 sequences, with approximately 40% seen just once and 48% held by the top ten. This CDR3 has 14 residues. Trimming at V came to 5 bases and at J to 9 bases, leaving 7 bases not matched to a gene. With respect to this clonotype: What it recognizes is unknown.

The sample consisted of cultured PBMCs, taken from culture after CMV antigen stimulation. This chain connects TRBV12-3 or TRBV12-4 to TRBJ1-6; 7 nucleotides line up with TRBD1. The source is a human donor in good health (CMV status not recorded). Some clones in this sample may be carry-over from other donors' samples. The CDR3, as DNA: TGTGCCAGCAGTCTCCGGGACAGTAGTTCACCCCTCCACTTT. This translates into CASSLRDSSSPLHF.